Ten or more counts support the clone carrying this T cell receptor beta chain. Its antigen is undetermined. The data were obtained in a study of T cells in Graves' hyperthyroidism and ophthalmopathy. Amplified TCR beta CDR3 regions came from RNA transcripts. The study used the HTBI primer set for a first-round RT-PCR of the TCR CDR3. TCRdb called the multiplex PCR reads again in MiXCR, with one record for every CDR3 protein. The table shows around 430,000 distinct CDR3 sequences, with under 15% occurring only once. V was clipped by 4 bases and J by 0 bases, with 14 bases between them. Germline CDR1 SGHRS, CDR2 YFSETQ. CDR3 length: 15 residues. Broader study findings: Ophthalmopathy was separated from stable hyperthyroidism by a 13 V-J model. A median about 6.5 months before onset, the model predicted ophthalmopathy.

The clonotype originates from a woman under 40 with Graves' hyperthyroidism. This rearrangement joins TRBV5-1 to TRBJ2-7; possibly TRBD1 or TRBD2 for D (6 bases each). The sequenced sample consisted of blood. The CDR3 DNA is TGCGCCAGCAGCGCGGGACATACCGGCTCCTACGAGCAGTACTTC. Amino acid sequence: CASSAGHTGSYEQYF.